This T cell receptor beta chain originates from a study of T cell changes during pregnancy in multiple sclerosis. Here immunoSEQ multiplex PCR was the method, and the copy in TCRdb shows in-frame clones only, minus some. The sample holds tens of thousands of clones, 75% to 95% seen once. Germline-derived CDR1 and CDR2 are MDHEN and SYDVKM. This CDR3 is 15 amino acids long. V lost 7 bases and J lost 4; bases outside the gene matches: 12. The specimen comprised CD4+ T cells from peripheral blood mononuclear cells, sampled after pregnancy. This TCR came from a female donor in good health, enrolled as a control in a pregnancy study. The V call is TRBV28, the J call TRBJ2-7; TRBD1 matches 8 bases. CDR3 sequence (DNA): TGTGCCAGCACCACCCCCACCGGACAGGGTTACGAGCAGTACTTC. Translating it yields CASTTPTGQGYEQYF.